One and the same sample provided the 6 T cell receptor beta chains below, sequenced in a study of T cells after yellow fever vaccination (dated by TCRdb to between 2018 and 2020). The label giving this sample's treatment or condition can be read as: live attenuated yellow fever vaccine strain. Receptor amplification or capture employed 5' RACE. For sequencing, an Illumina HiSeq 2500 was employed. TCRdb reanalyzed the raw reads on its own, using fastp at Q25 for trimming and MiXCR for clone calling, and kept in-frame beta chains. Merged by CDR3 protein, the rows form single entries marked with the most common genes and DNA. This sample holds approximately 90,000 distinct CDR3 sequences; 13% were observed only once. Jointly, the top ten make up under 30% of the sample. Source: CD8+ T cells not binding an NS4B(214-222) dextramer, sorted from PBMCs, taken around 3 weeks after the first yellow fever vaccination. The intended sense of this specimen's cell subset or site label: NS4B epitope dextramer-negative CD8 T cells. These TCRs come from a man aged 18 to 30 who received the YFV17D yellow fever vaccine.

This clonotype was seen a handful of times. J is TRBJ2-3 and V is TRBV10-2, with a weak D call TRBD2 (5 bases). This CDR3 has 14 residues. CDR1 and CDR2 (germline): WSHSY, SAAADI. V lost 6 bases and J 6 bases, leaving 16 bases between the germline ends. Written as DNA, the CDR3 is TGCGCCAGCAGCCCGAGGGCTTACAGTGATACGCAGTATTTT. Encoded protein: CASSPRAYSDTQYF.

This clonotype was picked up a small number of times. The gene calls are TRBV5-6 and TRBJ2-1; D is unclear. The CDR3 extends over 14 amino acids. From germline, CDR1 is SGHDT and CDR2 YYEEEE. Trimming stripped 8 bases from V and 5 bases from J, with 17 bases between. The CDR3, as DNA: TGTGCCAGGAGCCCCGGGCGACGGCACAATGAGCAGTTCTTC. Encoded protein: CARSPGRRHNEQFF.

This clonotype has just a few counts. The chain has TRBV7-2 and TRBJ2-5; 8 bases line up with TRBD1. With V trimmed by 2 bases and J by 3 bases, 8 bases remained unmatched. The CDR3 is 16 amino acids. Looked up from germline, CDR1 is SGHTA and CDR2 is FQGNSA. CDR3 loop: CASSLPETTGEETQYF. The CDR3 DNA is TGTGCCAGCAGCTTACCGGAAACGACAGGGGAAGAGACCCAGTACTTC.

There are a few counts of this clonotype. The chain combines TRBV6-1 with TRBJ2-7; D remains ambiguous. The germline gives CDR1 MNHNS, CDR2 SASEGT. CDR3 size: 14 residues. V shed 3 bases and J shed 2 bases, with 11 bases lying between them. The CDR3, as DNA: TGTGCCAGCAGTGATATTGGCAGGACCTACGAGCAGTACGTC. It translates to CASSDIGRTYEQYV.

CDR3 amino acids: CSVEIGTSNEQFF. CDR3 nucleotides: TGCAGCGTTGAGATCGGGACAAGCAATGAGCAGTTCTTC. This sequence joins TRBV29-1 and TRBJ2-1; possible D gene TRBD1, 6 bases. V dropped 3 bases and J dropped 6 bases, with 12 bases sitting between them. This CDR3 has 13 residues. Germline-derived CDR1 and CDR2 are SQVTM and ANQGSEA.

This sequence joins TRBV15 and TRBJ2-2, with D possibly called TRBD1 or TRBD2 (5 bases each). Trimming took off 6 bases at V and 5 bases at J, with 13 bases between the two ends. Germline CDR1 is LNHNV and CDR2 is YYDKDF (reference sequence). This CDR3 comprises 14 residues. In DNA, the CDR3 is TGTGCCACCAGGACCGGGGCAATAACCGGGGAGCTGTTTTTT. Protein product: CATRTGAITGELFF.